These T cell receptor beta chains were read from a single sample in a study of spatial heterogeneity in lung cancer. TCRdb re-analysed the 5' RACE reads in MiXCR, keeping a single row per CDR3 protein. This sample yields just over 14,000 distinct CDR3 sequences, of which 11% are seen a single time; around 34% belongs to the top ten. The sample here was PBMCs, taken at surgery. The receptors were sampled from a female donor with early-stage non-small cell lung cancer. The CDR3 runs from the conserved cysteine through the conserved F or W. Fields, in order: clone size, D gene, V gene, J gene, CDR3 DNA, CDR3 protein. D genes are given only for firm matches. Clone size is shown for a subset of rows, as once, few, many or a class of expanded clone.

clone size: many
D gene: TRBD1
V gene: TRBV10-3
J gene: TRBJ2-7
CDR3 DNA: TGTGCCATCAGTGACCCCGACAGGGGGAACGGCTACGAGCAGTACTTC
CDR3 protein: CAISDPDRGNGYEQYF

clone size: many
D gene: -
V gene: TRBV12-3/TRBV12-4
J gene: TRBJ1-2
CDR3 DNA: TGTGCCAGCTGTCGACAGCCGTGGAACTATGGCTACACCTTC
CDR3 protein: CASCRQPWNYGYTF

clone size: -
D gene: TRBD1
V gene: TRBV6-5
J gene: TRBJ1-2
CDR3 DNA: TGTGCCAGCAGTCCGACAGGGGCTGTGGATGGCTACACCTTC
CDR3 protein: CASSPTGAVDGYTF

clone size: many
D gene: -
V gene: TRBV30
J gene: TRBJ1-6
CDR3 DNA: TGTGCCTGGAGTGAGGTCAGAAACTCCTATAATTCACCCCTCCACTTT
CDR3 protein: CAWSEVRNSYNSPLHF

clone size: many
D gene: TRBD2
V gene: TRBV10-1
J gene: TRBJ2-3
CDR3 DNA: TGCGCCAGCAGTGAGAATGTAGCGGGGGGTGCGGATACGCAGTATTTT
CDR3 protein: CASSENVAGGADTQYF

clone size: -
D gene: -
V gene: TRBV19
J gene: TRBJ1-5
CDR3 DNA: TGTGCCAGTAAACAGGGTGTTCAGCCCCAGCATTTT
CDR3 protein: CASKQGVQPQHF

clone size: many
D gene: -
V gene: TRBV28
J gene: TRBJ2-5
CDR3 DNA: TGTGCCAGCAGTACCACACTGGACGGGACCCAGTACTTC
CDR3 protein: CASSTTLDGTQYF

clone size: many
D gene: TRBD1
V gene: TRBV20-1
J gene: TRBJ1-6
CDR3 DNA: TGCAGTGCTTACGGGACAGCTAATTCACCCCTCCACTTT
CDR3 protein: CSAYGTANSPLHF

clone size: many
D gene: -
V gene: TRBV29-1
J gene: TRBJ1-6
CDR3 DNA: TGCAGCGTTGAAGAGGGTCAGAACTCACCCCTCCACTTT
CDR3 protein: CSVEEGQNSPLHF

clone size: medium-sized
D gene: -
V gene: TRBV3-1
J gene: TRBJ2-3
CDR3 DNA: TGTGCCAGCGGCTTCAGGGGTGATACGCAGTATTTT
CDR3 protein: CASGFRGDTQYF

clone size: many
D gene: -
V gene: TRBV23-1
J gene: TRBJ2-7
CDR3 DNA: TGCGCCAGCAGTCAATCGCCTGGGGTTTTCTCAGGGGGGAGGCCCTACGAGCAGTACTTC
CDR3 protein: CASSQSPGVFSGGRPYEQYF

clone size: -
D gene: TRBD1
V gene: TRBV27
J gene: TRBJ1-2
CDR3 DNA: TGTGCCAGCAGGCGGGACAGGGGGGAAGGCTATGGCTACACCTTC
CDR3 protein: CASRRDRGEGYGYTF

clone size: many
D gene: -
V gene: TRBV19
J gene: TRBJ1-6
CDR3 DNA: TGTGCCAGTAGTGGATGGGACCCTTTCAATTCACCCCTCCACTTT
CDR3 protein: CASSGWDPFNSPLHF

clone size: few
D gene: -
V gene: TRBV7-6
J gene: TRBJ1-5
CDR3 DNA: TGTGCCAGCAGCTCTACGGGCCATGGACAGTCCCAGCATTTT
CDR3 protein: CASSSTGHGQSQHF

clone size: -
D gene: TRBD2
V gene: TRBV28
J gene: TRBJ2-7
CDR3 DNA: TGTGCCAGCAGCTTCTATAGCGGGCTGAGCTCCTACGAGCAGTACTTC
CDR3 protein: CASSFYSGLSSYEQYF

clone size: -
D gene: -
V gene: TRBV10-2
J gene: TRBJ2-3
CDR3 DNA: TGCGCCAGCAGTTTAAGCACAGATACGCAGTATTTT
CDR3 protein: CASSLSTDTQYF

clone size: medium-sized
D gene: -
V gene: TRBV2
J gene: TRBJ2-2
CDR3 DNA: TGTGCCAGCAGTGAAGTTGGAGCCGGGGAGCTGTTTTTT
CDR3 protein: CASSEVGAGELFF

clone size: many
D gene: TRBD1
V gene: TRBV7-8
J gene: TRBJ1-5
CDR3 DNA: TGTGCCAGCAGCGGCCGGGACAGTTCCTTTAGCAATCAGCCCCAGCATTTT
CDR3 protein: CASSGRDSSFSNQPQHF

clone size: many
D gene: -
V gene: TRBV27
J gene: TRBJ2-3
CDR3 DNA: TGTGCCAGCAGTTCCCCCCCCACAGATACGCAGTATTTT
CDR3 protein: CASSSPPTDTQYF

clone size: -
D gene: -
V gene: TRBV6-1
J gene: TRBJ1-1
CDR3 DNA: TGTGCCAGCAGTGAATTGTGGCGGAATGAAGCTTTCTTT
CDR3 protein: CASSELWRNEAFF

clone size: -
D gene: -
V gene: TRBV6-2/TRBV6-3
J gene: TRBJ1-1
CDR3 DNA: TGTGCCAGCAGCCCACCGACCATGGGGCGCACTGAAGCTTTCTTT
CDR3 protein: CASSPPTMGRTEAFF

clone size: many
D gene: -
V gene: TRBV27
J gene: TRBJ2-6
CDR3 DNA: TGTGCCTCCGGGGGGCGCCGCTCTGGGGCCAACGTCCTGACTTTC
CDR3 protein: CASGGRRSGANVLTF

clone size: many
D gene: TRBD1
V gene: TRBV7-8
J gene: TRBJ2-2
CDR3 DNA: TGTGCCAGCAGGGGCGGACAGGGAGGCACCGGGGAGCTGTTTTTT
CDR3 protein: CASRGGQGGTGELFF

clone size: many
D gene: -
V gene: TRBV9
J gene: TRBJ1-2
CDR3 DNA: TGTGCCAGCAGCCTAGACAGTAACTATGGCTACACCTTC
CDR3 protein: CASSLDSNYGYTF

clone size: many
D gene: TRBD1
V gene: TRBV20-1
J gene: TRBJ2-7
CDR3 DNA: TGCAGTGCCTTCGGAGGACAGGCTGCCTACGAGCAGTACTTC
CDR3 protein: CSAFGGQAAYEQYF

clone size: -
D gene: -
V gene: TRBV5-6
J gene: TRBJ2-1
CDR3 DNA: TGTGCCAGCAGTCCCTCCTACAATGAGCAGTTCTTC
CDR3 protein: CASSPSYNEQFF

clone size: medium-sized
D gene: TRBD2
V gene: TRBV12-5
J gene: TRBJ2-2
CDR3 DNA: TGTGCTAGTACACTCTTCGGGACTAGCGGGGGAGATACCGGGGAGCTGTTTTTT
CDR3 protein: CASTLFGTSGGDTGELFF

clone size: many
D gene: -
V gene: TRBV28
J gene: TRBJ1-2
CDR3 DNA: TGTGCCAGCAGTATTTATAACTATGGCTACACCTTC
CDR3 protein: CASSIYNYGYTF

clone size: many
D gene: -
V gene: TRBV28
J gene: TRBJ2-5
CDR3 DNA: TGTGCCAGCAGTTCTACCCGGGCCTCAGAGACCCAGTACTTC
CDR3 protein: CASSSTRASETQYF

clone size: -
D gene: -
V gene: TRBV19
J gene: TRBJ1-5
CDR3 DNA: TGTGCCAGTGGCGGACAGTTTGGTCAGCCCCAGCATTTT
CDR3 protein: CASGGQFGQPQHF

clone size: -
D gene: -
V gene: TRBV4-1
J gene: TRBJ2-7
CDR3 DNA: TGCGCCAGCAGCCAAGATCAGGGGACCGCCCAGTACTTC
CDR3 protein: CASSQDQGTAQYF

clone size: few
D gene: -
V gene: TRBV6-1
J gene: TRBJ1-2
CDR3 DNA: TGTGCCAACCAAGGGCCCGAACCCCCCTATGGCTACACCTTC
CDR3 protein: CANQGPEPPYGYTF

clone size: few
D gene: -
V gene: TRBV28
J gene: TRBJ2-5
CDR3 DNA: TGTGCCAGCAGCCTCGCAGGCACGTTCGATCGGACCCAGTACTTC
CDR3 protein: CASSLAGTFDRTQYF

clone size: many
D gene: -
V gene: TRBV20-1
J gene: TRBJ2-3
CDR3 DNA: TGCAGTGCTAGAGATCCTGCGGGGGCCCTGAAAAATACGCAGTATTTT
CDR3 protein: CSARDPAGALKNTQYF

clone size: many
D gene: -
V gene: TRBV7-3
J gene: TRBJ1-2
CDR3 DNA: TGTGCCAGCAGCCTCTACAATAGATATGGCTACACCTTC
CDR3 protein: CASSLYNRYGYTF

clone size: many
D gene: -
V gene: TRBV30
J gene: TRBJ1-1
CDR3 DNA: TGTGCCTGGAGTTTAGGTAAAGCTTTCTTT
CDR3 protein: CAWSLGKAFF

clone size: once
D gene: -
V gene: TRBV7-2
J gene: TRBJ2-3
CDR3 DNA: TGTGCCAGCAGCTTAGGCGGGGCTCTCACAGATACGCAGTATTTT
CDR3 protein: CASSLGGALTDTQYF

clone size: many
D gene: -
V gene: TRBV5-1
J gene: TRBJ2-2
CDR3 DNA: TGCGCCAGCAGCTTAGGGCACAGGGCCCGAAACACCGGGGAGCTGTTTTTT
CDR3 protein: CASSLGHRARNTGELFF

clone size: many
D gene: -
V gene: TRBV12-3/TRBV12-4
J gene: TRBJ1-2
CDR3 DNA: TGTGCCAGCAGTTCGACAGACTCGTGGGGGAGAGGCTACACCTTC
CDR3 protein: CASSSTDSWGRGYTF

clone size: -
D gene: TRBD2
V gene: TRBV12-3/TRBV12-4
J gene: TRBJ2-7
CDR3 DNA: TGTGCCAGCAGTGCGGGACTAGACTCCTACGAGCAGTACTTC
CDR3 protein: CASSAGLDSYEQYF

clone size: many
D gene: TRBD2
V gene: TRBV20-1
J gene: TRBJ2-2
CDR3 DNA: TGCAGTGCTAGAGATTCTACTAGCGGGGCCACCGGGGAGCTGTTTTTT
CDR3 protein: CSARDSTSGATGELFF

clone size: few
D gene: -
V gene: TRBV6-6
J gene: TRBJ1-4
CDR3 DNA: TGTGCCAGCAGCCCCCAGGGAGAAAAACTGTTTTTT
CDR3 protein: CASSPQGEKLFF

clone size: many
D gene: -
V gene: TRBV12-3/TRBV12-4
J gene: TRBJ1-1
CDR3 DNA: TGTGCCAGCAGCCCCCGGGGGGGAGTAGAAGCTTTCTTT
CDR3 protein: CASSPRGGVEAFF

clone size: many
D gene: -
V gene: TRBV6-2/TRBV6-3
J gene: TRBJ2-7
CDR3 DNA: TGTGCCAGCAGTCCTGACAAATACGAGCAGTACTTC
CDR3 protein: CASSPDKYEQYF

clone size: few
D gene: -
V gene: TRBV19
J gene: TRBJ2-1
CDR3 DNA: TGTGCCAGTAGTATTCGGGCTCGAGTAGACACCTCCACAAATGAGCAGTTCTTC
CDR3 protein: CASSIRARVDTSTNEQFF

clone size: many
D gene: -
V gene: TRBV4-2
J gene: TRBJ1-6
CDR3 DNA: TGTGCCAGCAGCCTCCGAGGGGTCGCGAGCTCCTATAATTCACCCCTCCACTTT
CDR3 protein: CASSLRGVASSYNSPLHF

clone size: -
D gene: -
V gene: TRBV9
J gene: TRBJ2-7
CDR3 DNA: TGTGCCAGCAGCGTAGCAACTGGACACTACGAGCAGTACTTC
CDR3 protein: CASSVATGHYEQYF